Presented here are 30 T cell receptor beta chains from one specimen sequenced in a study of blood T cell repertoires in COVID-19. Data came from immunoSEQ multiplex PCR; TCRdb stores just in-frame clones and leaves some out. The table records 98,000 or so clones, about nine tenths of them present only once. The sample was peripheral blood. The source of these receptors is a man aged 50 or older with acute or convalescent COVID-19.

The chain is built from TRBV3-1 (or the pseudogene TRBV3-2) and TRBJ2-1; 10 bases line up with TRBD2. Germline loops: CDR1 LGHDT, CDR2 YNNKEL (reference sequence). V dropped 0 bases and J dropped 10; count of bases not matched to a gene: 18. The CDR3 length is 19 residues. CDR3: CASSQDRGIAGGRSGEQFF. In DNA form, the CDR3 reads TGTGCCAGCAGCCAAGATCGGGGAATAGCGGGAGGCCGTTCGGGGGAGCAGTTCTTC.

CDR3: CASSYGTSDEQYF. DNA of the CDR3: TGTGCCAGCAGCTACGGGACTAGCGACGAGCAGTACTTC. V usage is TRBV3-1 (or the pseudogene TRBV3-2) and J usage is TRBJ2-7; 10 nucleotides align to TRBD2. Germline V CDR1 and CDR2: LGHDT, YNNKEL (reference sequence). The CDR3 has 13 residues. J gave up 5 bases and V 5 bases, and 3 bases lay outside the gene matches.

This chain connects TRBV9 to TRBJ1-1, with no clear D. Germline CDR1 is SGDLS and CDR2 is YYNGEE. Trimming took off 4 bases at V and 1 base at J, with 11 bases between the two ends. The CDR3 is made up of 14 amino acids. The CDR3 protein is CASSPSRGNTEAFF. The CDR3 DNA sequence: TGTGCCAGCAGCCCCTCCCGGGGGAACACTGAAGCTTTCTTT.

This clone was detected only a few times. The chain employs TRBV3-1 (or the pseudogene TRBV3-2) and TRBJ1-1; TRBD1 might be the D (6 bases). The CDR3 totals 15 residues. Trimming pared 1 base from V and 5 bases from J, leaving 14 bases between. CDR1 and CDR2 from the germline V gene are LGHDT and YNNKEL (reference sequence). CDR3 in amino acids: CASSQGSRGWTEAFF. CDR3 nucleotides: TGTGCCAGCAGCCAAGGTAGCAGGGGATGGACTGAAGCTTTCTTT.

In regard to this clone: Other DNA sequences within the sample encode an identical CDR3. The chain uses TRBV5-4 and TRBJ2-1, with 7 bases fitting TRBD1. The V and J ends lost 4 bases and 4 bases, in that order; junction bases with no gene match: 2. In germline, CDR1 is SGHNT, CDR2 YYREEE (reference sequence). The CDR3 sequence is 13 residues long. In DNA, the CDR3 is TGTGCCAGCAGCCGACAGGGATACAATGAGCAGTTCTTC. As protein: CASSRQGYNEQFF.

This clone has just a few counts. The chain is built from TRBV5-6 and TRBJ1-6, with TRBD1 as a possible D gene (6 bases). The V end was cut by 1 base, the J end by 8 bases, with 13 bases between. This CDR3 spans 15 amino acids. Germline V gene sequence: CDR1 SGHDT, CDR2 YYEEEE. DNA for the CDR3: TGTGCCAGCAGCTTGAGGGGGACCATGGATTCACCCCTCCACTTT. It yields the protein CASSLRGTMDSPLHF.

This rearrangement joins TRBV5-1 to TRBJ2-7; 10 bases match TRBD1. Germline V gives CDR1 SGHRS, CDR2 YFSETQ. This CDR3 region has 15 residues. V lost 2 bases to trimming and J lost 5 bases; unmatched junction nucleotides: 7. The CDR3 coding sequence is TGCGCCAGCAGCTTCGTCCCGGGACAGGGGAACGAGCAGTACTTC. This codes for CASSFVPGQGNEQYF. The complete variable domain, with remaining parts taken from reference TRBV5-1 and TRBJ2-7, reads KAGVTQTPRYLIKTRGQQVTLSCSPISGHRSVSWYQQTPGQGLQFLFEYFSETQRNKGNFPGRFSGRQFSNSRSEMNVSTLELGDSALYLCASSFVPGQGNEQYFGPGTRLTVT.

V usage is TRBV7-2 and J usage is TRBJ1-4; D unresolved. This CDR3 is 12 amino acids long. Looked up from germline, CDR1 is SGHTA and CDR2 is FQGNSA. The CDR3 protein is CAAGRTNEKLFF. Here the CDR3 DNA reads TGTGCGGCGGGGAGAACTAATGAAAAACTGTTTTTT.

The chain combines TRBV4-1 with TRBJ1-2, with TRBD1 as a possible D gene (5 bases). The CDR3 covers 16 residues. V lost 1 base and J lost 4, with 16 bases in between. Per germline, CDR1 MGHRA and CDR2 YSYEKL. CDR3 loop: CASSQVLRVDTYGYTF. The CDR3 coding sequence is TGCGCCAGCAGCCAAGTTCTAAGGGTGGACACCTATGGCTACACCTTC.

The chain is built from TRBV28 and TRBJ2-7, with 7 bases identical to TRBD2. The CDR3 sequence is 16 residues long. The germline V gene has CDR1 MDHEN and CDR2 SYDVKM. V trimming: 4 bases; J trimming: 5 bases; junction bases outside the gene matches: 14. The CDR3 loop reads CASSSPQRGLSDEQYF. CDR3 coding DNA: TGTGCCAGCAGTTCTCCACAGCGGGGCCTTAGCGACGAGCAGTACTTC.

The V call is TRBV3-1 (or the pseudogene TRBV3-2), the J call TRBJ1-1, with D maybe TRBD1 (6 bases). Deletions cut 4 bases from V and 2 bases from J, with 17 bases between. Germline lookup yields CDR1 LGHDT and CDR2 YNNKEL (reference sequence). The CDR3 has 16 amino acids. The CDR3 region is CASSRGHQGPNTEAFF. The CDR3 DNA reads TGTGCCAGCAGCCGGGGACACCAGGGTCCTAACACTGAAGCTTTCTTT.

V gene TRBV5-6 combines with J gene TRBJ2-7; D uncertain. V dropped 4 bases and J dropped 9 bases, with 5 bases sitting between them. The CDR3 is 9 residues long. Germline CDR1 SGHDT, CDR2 YYEEEE. In nucleotides, the CDR3 is TGTGCCAGCAGCCGTGTGCAGTACTTC. Protein: CASSRVQYF.

This chain links TRBV14 with TRBJ1-1, with D maybe TRBD1 (6 bases). The V end lost 2 bases, the J end lost 0 bases, and 10 bases lay between the germline ends. Germline V gene sequence: CDR1 SGHDN, CDR2 FVKESK. The CDR3 has 15 residues. CDR3 bases: TGTGCCAGCAGCCAACGACAGGAGATGAACACTGAAGCTTTCTTT. This translates into CASSQRQEMNTEAFF.

Written as DNA, the CDR3 is TGCGCCAGCAGTCAACCCCTAGCGGGAGGATACAATGAGCAGTTCTTC. Protein sequence: CASSQPLAGGYNEQFF. This rearrangement joins TRBV4-1 to TRBJ2-1; 11 positions agree with TRBD2. V was pared by 6 bases and J by 4 bases, with 8 bases of the junction left unmatched. Germline values: CDR1 MGHRA, CDR2 YSYEKL. CDR3 size: 16 residues.

This chain uses TRBV11-3 with TRBJ2-4; TRBD1 matches at 9 bases. V lost 4 bases, J lost 10 bases, and 8 bases stayed unmatched. Germline CDR1 is SGHNT and CDR2 is YENEEA. This CDR3 is 14 amino acids long. The DNA of the CDR3 is TGTGCCAGCAGCTCCCCGGGACAGGGAGGGATTCAGTACTTC. Translating gives CASSSPGQGGIQYF.

The J gene is TRBJ2-7, the V gene TRBV7-9, with TRBD2 matching 7 bases. V shed 9 bases, J shed 3 bases, and the junction held 11 bases outside the gene matches. The CDR3 has 14 amino acids. Germline V gene sequence: CDR1 SEHNR, CDR2 FQNEAQ (reference sequence). CDR3 in DNA: TGTGCCAGTATTCTGACGGGCGGGGGCTACGAGCAGTACTTC. This gives the protein CASILTGGGYEQYF.

The chain carries TRBV9 and TRBJ1-1, with D uncertain. There are 15 residues in the CDR3. Germline V gives CDR1 SGDLS, CDR2 YYNGEE. V was pared by 0 bases and J by 4 bases, with 13 bases between. CDR3 coding DNA: TGTGCCAGCAGCGTAGCCGCCGTGGGAGGCACTGAAGCTTTCTTT. Protein: CASSVAAVGGTEAFF.

This chain joins TRBV2 and TRBJ1-1; TRBD1 matches 7 bases. Germline loops: CDR1 SNHLY, CDR2 FYNNEI. V shed 6 bases, J shed 0 bases, and the junction held 7 bases outside the gene matches. The length of the CDR3 is 15 residues. CDR3: CASRAGQIMNTEAFF. The DNA of the CDR3 is TGTGCCAGCAGGGCGGGACAGATAATGAACACTGAAGCTTTCTTT.

The sample holds a few counts of this clone. This chain connects TRBV7-2 to TRBJ2-1, with 12 positions matching TRBD2. The CDR3 is 16 residues long. V shed 3 bases and J 2 bases; nucleotides not matched to a gene: 2. The germline CDR1 and CDR2 sequences are SGHTA and FQGNSA. CDR3 sequence: CASSFLAGGPYNEQFF. The CDR3 nucleotides read TGTGCCAGCAGCTTCCTAGCGGGAGGGCCCTACAATGAGCAGTTCTTC.

A few counts support this clone. This chain links TRBV4-1 with TRBJ2-3; 10 bases agree with TRBD2. With 9 bases clipped from V and 0 bases from J, the junction kept 9 bases outside the gene matches. The CDR3 sequence is 16 residues long. The germline gives CDR1 MGHRA, CDR2 YSYEKL. CDR3 sequence (DNA): TGCGCCAGTACCCGCGGACTAGCGGCTAGCACAGATACGCAGTATTTT. It is translated as CASTRGLAASTDTQYF.

The chain's CDR3 is CASRAHRTSGSNEQFF. Here the CDR3 DNA reads TGTGCCAGCAGAGCCCACCGGACTAGCGGGAGTAATGAGCAGTTCTTC. The chain has TRBV27 and TRBJ2-1, with 13 bases fitting TRBD2. The germline V gene has CDR1 MNHEY and CDR2 SMNVEV (reference sequence). The V segment lost 6 bases and the J segment 7 bases; nucleotides outside the gene matches: 9. This CDR3 is 16 amino acids long.

The chain recombines TRBV4-1 with TRBJ1-1; 9 bases agree with TRBD1. The CDR3 covers 17 residues. Germline lookup yields CDR1 MGHRA and CDR2 YSYEKL. The J segment lost 0 bases and the V segment lost 4 bases, leaving 9 bases of the junction unmatched. CDR3: CASSPGTGLTLNTEAFF. The DNA of the CDR3 is TGCGCCAGCAGCCCCGGGACAGGGCTCACCCTGAACACTGAAGCTTTCTTT.

The J gene is TRBJ2-7, the V gene TRBV4-2, with D possibly matching TRBD2 (5 bases). The CDR3 spans 13 residues. CDR1 is LGHNA and CDR2 is YNFKEQ in the germline V gene. Trimming stripped 3 bases from V and 5 bases from J, with 11 bases between. CDR3 sequence: CASSHPTSDEQYF. CDR3 nucleotide sequence: TGTGCCAGCAGCCACCCCACTAGTGACGAGCAGTACTTC.

This clone was seen only a few times. CDR3 in amino acids: CASSFGRGLDTQYF. DNA for the CDR3: TGTGCCAGCAGCTTTGGCAGGGGGTTAGATACGCAGTATTTT. The chain combines TRBV11-3 with TRBJ2-3; TRBD1 agrees at 7 bases. V lost 3 bases and J lost 5; bases outside the gene matches: 5. Germline CDR1 and CDR2: SGHNT and YENEEA. CDR3 size: 14 residues.

This chain uses TRBV3-1 (or the pseudogene TRBV3-2) with TRBJ1-3; TRBD1 matches at 8 bases. With 4 bases clipped from V and 3 bases from J, the junction kept 2 bases outside the gene matches. The CDR3 extends over 14 amino acids. The germline V gene has CDR1 LGHDT and CDR2 YNNKEL (reference sequence). The CDR3 spells CASSRTGSGNTIYF. DNA of the CDR3: TGTGCCAGCAGCCGGACAGGGAGTGGAAACACCATATATTTT.

This chain uses TRBV5-1 with TRBJ2-7; tentatively, D is TRBD2 (5 bases). V was clipped by 4 bases and J by 4 bases, with 12 bases between them. The CDR3 has 13 amino acids. Germline V gives CDR1 SGHRS, CDR2 YFSETQ. In nucleotides, the CDR3 is TGCGCCAGCAGCCCTGGACTGTTGTACGAGCAGTACTTC. Its protein product is CASSPGLLYEQYF.

CDR3 protein: CASSLGGRGNEQFF. CDR3 DNA: TGTGCCAGCAGCTTGGGCGGGAGGGGGAATGAGCAGTTCTTC. V usage is TRBV5-4 and J usage is TRBJ2-1; 9 nucleotides match TRBD2. Unmatched junction bases numbered 2, after V lost 0 bases and J lost 7 bases. Germline CDR1 SGHNT, CDR2 YYREEE (reference sequence). The CDR3 is made up of 14 amino acids.

The chain recombines TRBV19 with TRBJ1-4; 8 positions agree with TRBD1. Germline loops: CDR1 LNHDA, CDR2 SQIVND (reference sequence). This CDR3 is 13 amino acids long. J was trimmed by 8 bases and V by 6 bases; bases with no gene match: 5. CDR3 DNA sequence: TGTGCCAGTAGGAGCCAGGGGGCGGAAAAACTGTTTTTT. This translates into CASRSQGAEKLFF.

CDR3 region: CASSLGQGPSYEQYF. CDR3 sequence (DNA): TGCGCCAGCAGCTTGGGGCAGGGGCCCTCCTACGAGCAGTACTTC. V usage is TRBV5-1 and J usage is TRBJ2-7; a weak D match, TRBD1 (6 bases). The V end lost 0 bases, the J end lost 0 bases, and 10 bases lay between the germline ends. In germline, CDR1 is SGHRS, CDR2 YFSETQ. The length of the CDR3 is 15 residues.

This chain joins TRBV2 and TRBJ1-2; TRBD1 aligns across 8 bases. CDR1 SNHLY and CDR2 FYNNEI come from the germline V gene. The CDR3 consists of 15 residues. The trim removed 3 bases at V and 3 bases at J, leaving 6 bases unmatched. CDR3 amino acids: CASSDRTGRYYGYTF. CDR3 nucleotides: TGTGCCAGCAGTGATAGGACAGGGCGATACTATGGCTACACCTTC.